This T cell receptor (beta chain) came from a study of blood T cell repertoires in COVID-19 (dated by TCRdb to the early 2020s). With regard to the full study: Samples from collaborators originated in the United States, Italy and Spain and spanned both the acute and convalescent phases of COVID-19. The material from the prospective study consisted of cDNA or gDNA derived from T cells, B-cell-depleted T cells, or PBMCs. Deeply sampled blood TCRbeta repertoires from subjects exposed to, actively infected with, or recovered from COVID-19 were included in the dataset. The repertoires were made available in a free public database intended to serve as a resource for research on the immune response to SARS-CoV-2. The samples were drawn from the first 160 participants of the ongoing ImmuneRACE study and from roughly 1,300 subjects provided by 6 global collaborators. A de-identified subject ID, COVID-19 status, age in years and sex were almost always included in the sample metadata. Where available, HLA class I and class II types were obtained from metadata supplied by the sample provider rather than from assay-based typing.

As concerns this clone: Its antigen has not been determined. Base qualities are not provided; no much larger clone lies one nucleotide away.

Whole blood was collected in K2EDTA tubes by collaborating institutions according to the institutions' own protocols. Collaborator samples were shipped for TCRbeta analysis as frozen whole blood, isolated PBMCs, or DNA extracted from either sample type. The immunoSEQ Assay, a bias-controlled multiplex PCR, was used to amplify TCRbeta CDR3 regions from genomic DNA. The authors' analysis ran thus. Nucleated cell counts per sample were estimated from amplification of reference gene primers within the assay. Sequence reads were collapsed and filtered to measure the absolute abundance of every unique TCRbeta CDR3 rearrangement. Productive Simpson clonality was computed per sample as the square root of Simpson's diversity index over productive rearrangements. TCRdb holds this immuneACCESS table with in-frame rearrangements only. Some clones are missing; in checked studies, unresolved V genes explain under half, and the rest has no known cause. V and J calls and clone size are as listed in that table; D and trimming were resolved from the DNA. Recorded for this sample are under 150,000 clones; around 90% of them occurred a single time. Jointly, the top ten make up approximately 4.4% of the sample.

On the study overall, not on this receptor specifically: The amount of clinical and demographic metadata varied by source and participant and was provided uncurated.

This TCR was sampled from a woman aged 45-65 years with acute or convalescent COVID-19. Sample: peripheral blood.

Read as DNA, the sequence is TGTGCCAGCAGCCAGTGGGGCGGGGGGCTGAACGAGCAGTACTTC. The translation is CASSQWGGGLNEQYF. The chain uses TRBV6-5 and TRBJ2-7; TRBD2 agrees with 8 junctional bases. The germline V and J ends show losses of 6 bases and 5 bases respectively, and no gene match explains 12 bases of the junction. For CDR1 and CDR2, the germline V gene lists MNHEY and SVGAGI. The CDR3 holds 15 amino acids from the cysteine to the phenylalanine. The CDR3 DNA has 45 bases and is translated from base 1.